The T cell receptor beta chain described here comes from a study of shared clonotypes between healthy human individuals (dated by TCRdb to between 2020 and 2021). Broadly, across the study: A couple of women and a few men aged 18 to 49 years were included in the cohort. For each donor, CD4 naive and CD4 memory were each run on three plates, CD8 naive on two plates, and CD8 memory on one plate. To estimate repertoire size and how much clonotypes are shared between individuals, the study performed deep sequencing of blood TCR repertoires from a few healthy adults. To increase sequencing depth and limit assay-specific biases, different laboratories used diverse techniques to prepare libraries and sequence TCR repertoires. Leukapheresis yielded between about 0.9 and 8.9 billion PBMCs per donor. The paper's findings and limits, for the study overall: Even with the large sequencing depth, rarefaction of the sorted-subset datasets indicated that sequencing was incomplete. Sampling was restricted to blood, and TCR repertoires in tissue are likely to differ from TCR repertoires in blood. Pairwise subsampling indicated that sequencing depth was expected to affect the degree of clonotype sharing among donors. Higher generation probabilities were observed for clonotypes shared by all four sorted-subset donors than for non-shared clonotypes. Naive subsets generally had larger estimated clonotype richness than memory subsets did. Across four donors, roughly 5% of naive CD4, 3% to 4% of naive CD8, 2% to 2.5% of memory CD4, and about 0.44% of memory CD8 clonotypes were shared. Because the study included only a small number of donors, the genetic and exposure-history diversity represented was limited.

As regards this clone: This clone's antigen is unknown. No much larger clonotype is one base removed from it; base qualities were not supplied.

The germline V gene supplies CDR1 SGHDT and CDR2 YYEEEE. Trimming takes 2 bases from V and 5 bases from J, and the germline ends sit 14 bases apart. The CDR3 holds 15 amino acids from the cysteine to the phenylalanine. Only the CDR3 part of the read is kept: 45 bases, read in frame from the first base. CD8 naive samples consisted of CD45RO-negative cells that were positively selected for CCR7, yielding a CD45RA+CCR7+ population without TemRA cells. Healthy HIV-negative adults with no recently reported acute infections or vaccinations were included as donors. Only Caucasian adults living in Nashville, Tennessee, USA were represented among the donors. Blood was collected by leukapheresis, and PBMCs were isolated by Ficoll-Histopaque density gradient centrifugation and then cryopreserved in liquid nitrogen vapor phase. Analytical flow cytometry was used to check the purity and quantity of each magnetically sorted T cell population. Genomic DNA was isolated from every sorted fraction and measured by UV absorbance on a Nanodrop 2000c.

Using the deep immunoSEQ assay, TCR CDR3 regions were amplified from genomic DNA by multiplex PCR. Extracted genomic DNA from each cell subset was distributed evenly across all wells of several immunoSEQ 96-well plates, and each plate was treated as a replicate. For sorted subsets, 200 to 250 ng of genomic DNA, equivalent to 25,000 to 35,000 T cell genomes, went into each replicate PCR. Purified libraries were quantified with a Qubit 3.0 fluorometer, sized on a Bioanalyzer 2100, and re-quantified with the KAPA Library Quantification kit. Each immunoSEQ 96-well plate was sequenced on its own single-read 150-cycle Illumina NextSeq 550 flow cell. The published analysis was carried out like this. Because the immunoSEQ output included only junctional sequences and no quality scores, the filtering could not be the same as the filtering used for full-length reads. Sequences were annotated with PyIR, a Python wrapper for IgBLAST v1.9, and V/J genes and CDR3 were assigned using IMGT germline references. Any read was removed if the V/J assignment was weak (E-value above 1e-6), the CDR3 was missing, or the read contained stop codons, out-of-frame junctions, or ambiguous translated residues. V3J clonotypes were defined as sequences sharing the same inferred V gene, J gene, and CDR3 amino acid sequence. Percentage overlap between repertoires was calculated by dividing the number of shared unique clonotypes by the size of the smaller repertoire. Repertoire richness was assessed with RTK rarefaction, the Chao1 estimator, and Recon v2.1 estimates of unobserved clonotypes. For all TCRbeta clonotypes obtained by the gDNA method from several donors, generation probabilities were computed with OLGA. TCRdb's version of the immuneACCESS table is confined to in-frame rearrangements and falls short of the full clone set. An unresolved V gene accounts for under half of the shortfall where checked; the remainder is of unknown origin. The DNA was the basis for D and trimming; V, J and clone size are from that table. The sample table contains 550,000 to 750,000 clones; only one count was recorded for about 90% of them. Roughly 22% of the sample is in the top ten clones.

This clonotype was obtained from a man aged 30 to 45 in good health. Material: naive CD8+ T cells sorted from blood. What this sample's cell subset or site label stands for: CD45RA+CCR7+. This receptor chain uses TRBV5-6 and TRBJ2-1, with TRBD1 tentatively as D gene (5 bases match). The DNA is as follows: TGTGCCAGCAGCTTTTCAGAGGACACGCACAATGAGCAGTTCTTC. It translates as CASSFSEDTHNEQFF. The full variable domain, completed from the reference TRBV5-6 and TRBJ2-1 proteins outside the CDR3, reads DAGVTQSPTHLIKTRGQQVTLRCSPKSGHDTVSWYQQALGQGPQFIFQYYEEEERQRGNFPDRFSGHQFPNYSSELNVNALLLGDSALYLCASSFSEDTHNEQFFGPGTRLTVL.